This TCR beta chain was found in a study of control samples from healthy donors and cancer patients. CDR3 length: 19 amino acids. CDR1 is SGHNT and CDR2 is YYREEE in the germline V gene (reference sequence). With 4 bases clipped from V and 0 bases from J, the junction kept 14 bases outside the gene matches. The data were produced by immunoSEQ multiplex PCR, yet TCRdb's version contains in-frame clones alone and is incomplete. This sample has 250,000 to 300,000 clones, with approximately 80% found just once. The clonotype was recovered from a woman aged 60-70 years with lung cancer. What was sequenced was PBMCs. The V and J genes are TRBV5-4 and TRBJ2-2, with TRBD1 matching over 8 bases. The CDR3: CASSREHRGQGTNTGELFF. In DNA form, the CDR3 reads TGTGCCAGCAGCCGCGAACATCGTGGACAGGGAACGAACACCGGGGAGCTGTTTTTT.